This TCR beta chain was captured by sequencing in a study of cytomegalovirus exposure and HLA in healthy donors. Study-wide findings and caveats: A later analysis found most CMV-associated TCR beta chains apparently HLA-restricted.

The CDR3 loop spans 15 amino acids. V dropped 4 bases and J dropped 8 bases, with 18 bases sitting between them. The germline V gene has CDR1 LNHDA and CDR2 SQIVND (reference sequence). It was with 60 Vbeta and 13 Jbeta primers that the PCR ran. Repertoires were generated with immunoSEQ multiplex PCR, while TCRdb's copy carries only in-frame clones and drops some. The sample includes 150,000 to 190,000 clones, 80% to 90% of them seen just once. A note on this clone: Its antigen is as yet unknown.

The sample consisted of PBMCs. This sequence originates from a woman between 18 and 30 years old in good health and CMV-seronegative. V gene TRBV19 combines with J gene TRBJ2-1; TRBD1 might be the D (6 bases). Here the CDR3 DNA reads TGTGCCAGTAGTAGGGGGCCCGGGGCCGTCGATGAGCAGTTCTTC. Translating gives CASSRGPGAVDEQFF.